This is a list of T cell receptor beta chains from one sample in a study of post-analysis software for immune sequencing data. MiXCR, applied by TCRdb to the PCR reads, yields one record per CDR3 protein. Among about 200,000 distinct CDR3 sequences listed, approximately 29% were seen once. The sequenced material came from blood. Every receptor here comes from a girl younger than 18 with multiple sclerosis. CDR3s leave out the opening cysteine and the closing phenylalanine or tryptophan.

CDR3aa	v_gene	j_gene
AITGDEQF	TRBV7-9	TRBJ2-1
ASSQEASLYNEQF	TRBV4-1	TRBJ2-1
ASNRPRQGSGGHEQF	TRBV2	TRBJ2-1
ATSRDLVGSPTYGYT	TRBV15	TRBJ1-2
ASSLSGQSRSLF	TRBV7-2	TRBJ1-4
ASSRTTGNTEAF	TRBV5-1	TRBJ1-1
ASSPPSFGANVLT	TRBV5-5	TRBJ2-6
ASSLINPGVYGYT	TRBV28	TRBJ1-2
ASSPLELARGNEQF	TRBV25-1	TRBJ2-1
ATKTGLSYGYT	TRBV28	TRBJ1-2
ASSLGTSGGPFNEQF	TRBV5-1	TRBJ2-1
AIREHPNYGYT	TRBV10-3	TRBJ1-2
ASSQEMGDEKLF	TRBV4-1	TRBJ1-4
SASDVIAGSSNSPLH	TRBV20-1	TRBJ1-6
ASSLLGPRSREQY	TRBV5-1	TRBJ2-7
ASSCRQGSDTQY	TRBV11-2	TRBJ2-3
SVALAGMETQY	TRBV29-1	TRBJ2-5
ARRGLSSYNEQF	TRBV30	TRBJ2-1
ASSSDRSPFGGYT	TRBV7-3	TRBJ1-2
ANSEQGVSYEQY	TRBV2	TRBJ2-7
SARGAPGGGYT	TRBV20-1	TRBJ1-2
ASSLAGDTEAF	TRBV5-1	TRBJ1-1